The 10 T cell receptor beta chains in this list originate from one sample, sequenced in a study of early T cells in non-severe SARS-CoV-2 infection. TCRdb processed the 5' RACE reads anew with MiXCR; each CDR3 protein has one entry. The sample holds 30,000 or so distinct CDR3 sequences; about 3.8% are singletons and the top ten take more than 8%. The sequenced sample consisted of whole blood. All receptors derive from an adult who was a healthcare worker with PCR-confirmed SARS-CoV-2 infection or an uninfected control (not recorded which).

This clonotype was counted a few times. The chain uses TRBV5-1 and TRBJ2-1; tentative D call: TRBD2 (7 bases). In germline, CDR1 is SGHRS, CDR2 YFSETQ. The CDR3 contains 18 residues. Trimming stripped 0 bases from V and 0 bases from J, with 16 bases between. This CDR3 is CASSLGLGAGDSYNEQFF. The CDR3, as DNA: TGCGCCAGCAGCTTGGGCCTGGGGGCGGGAGACTCCTACAATGAGCAGTTCTTC.

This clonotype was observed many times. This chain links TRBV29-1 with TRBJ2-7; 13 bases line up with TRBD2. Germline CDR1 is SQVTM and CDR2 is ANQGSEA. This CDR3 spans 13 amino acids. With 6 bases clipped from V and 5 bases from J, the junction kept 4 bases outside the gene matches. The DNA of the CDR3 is TGCAGCGTCCGACTAGCGGGAGGCGACGAGCAGTACTTC. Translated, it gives CSVRLAGGDEQYF.

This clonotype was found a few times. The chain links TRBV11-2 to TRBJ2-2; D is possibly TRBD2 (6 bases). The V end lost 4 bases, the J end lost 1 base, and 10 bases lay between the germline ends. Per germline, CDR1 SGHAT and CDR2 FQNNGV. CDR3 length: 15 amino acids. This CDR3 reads CASSSLGGNTGELFF. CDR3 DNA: TGTGCCAGCAGCTCGTTGGGAGGGAACACCGGGGAGCTGTTTTTT.

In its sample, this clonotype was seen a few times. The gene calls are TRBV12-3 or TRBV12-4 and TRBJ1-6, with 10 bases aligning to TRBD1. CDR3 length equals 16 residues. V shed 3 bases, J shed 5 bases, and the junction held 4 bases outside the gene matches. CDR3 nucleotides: TGTGCCAGCAGTTTCGAGACAGGGGGCAATAATTCACCCCTCCACTTT. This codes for CASSFETGGNNSPLHF.

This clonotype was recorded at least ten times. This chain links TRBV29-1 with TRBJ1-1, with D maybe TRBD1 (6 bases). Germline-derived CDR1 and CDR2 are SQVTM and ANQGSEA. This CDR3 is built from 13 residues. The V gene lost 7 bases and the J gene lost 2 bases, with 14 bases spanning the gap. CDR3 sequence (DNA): TGCAGCGCCTCGACAGGAGTAAACACTGAAGCTTTCTTT. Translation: CSASTGVNTEAFF. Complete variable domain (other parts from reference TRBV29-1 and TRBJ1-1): SAVISQKPSRDICQRGTSLTIQCQVDSQVTMMFWYRQQPGQSLTLIATANQGSEATYESGFVIDKFPISRPNLTFSTLTVSNMSPEDSSIYLCSASTGVNTEAFFGQGTRLTVV.

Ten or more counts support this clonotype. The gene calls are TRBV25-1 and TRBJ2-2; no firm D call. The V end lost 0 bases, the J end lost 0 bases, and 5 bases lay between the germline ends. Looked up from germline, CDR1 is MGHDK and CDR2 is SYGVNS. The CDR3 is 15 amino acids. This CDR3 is CASSEYRANTGELFF. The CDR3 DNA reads TGTGCCAGCAGTGAATATAGGGCGAACACCGGGGAGCTGTTTTTT.

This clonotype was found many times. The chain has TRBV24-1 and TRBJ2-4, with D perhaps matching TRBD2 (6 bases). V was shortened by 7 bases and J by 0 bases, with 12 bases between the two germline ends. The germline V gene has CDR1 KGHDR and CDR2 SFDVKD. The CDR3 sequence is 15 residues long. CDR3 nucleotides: TGTGCCACCAGCGAGGGGACTCTAGCCAAAAACATTCAGTACTTC. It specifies CATSEGTLAKNIQYF.

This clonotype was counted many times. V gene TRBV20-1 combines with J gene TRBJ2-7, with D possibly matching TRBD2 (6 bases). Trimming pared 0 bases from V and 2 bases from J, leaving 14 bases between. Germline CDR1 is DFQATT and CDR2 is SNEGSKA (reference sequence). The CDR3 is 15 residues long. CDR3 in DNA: TGCAGTGCTAGAGATGCGGGGCAGGGAACCTACGAGCAGTACTTC. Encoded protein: CSARDAGQGTYEQYF.

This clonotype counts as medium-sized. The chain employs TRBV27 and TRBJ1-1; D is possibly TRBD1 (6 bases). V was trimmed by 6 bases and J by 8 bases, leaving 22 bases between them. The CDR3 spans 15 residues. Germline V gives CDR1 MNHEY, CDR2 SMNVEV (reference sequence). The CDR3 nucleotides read TGTGCCAGCAGGGACAACACAGGGAATTCAAACGAAGCTTTCTTT. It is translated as CASRDNTGNSNEAFF.

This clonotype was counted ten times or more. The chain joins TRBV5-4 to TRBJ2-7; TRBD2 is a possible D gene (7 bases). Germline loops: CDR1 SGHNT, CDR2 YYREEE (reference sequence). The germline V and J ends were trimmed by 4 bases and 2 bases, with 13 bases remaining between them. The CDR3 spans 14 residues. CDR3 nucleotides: TGTGCCAGCAGCCAAAGGGGGGGCACCTACGAGCAGTACTTC. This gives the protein CASSQRGGTYEQYF.